This T cell receptor beta chain emerged from a study of T cell repertoires in cytomegalovirus infection. Looking at the study overall: Evidence of both CMV infection and a matching HLA type came from public TCR beta signatures. Whole-study results and caveats: Predominance within the ex vivo response was attributable to HLA-C-restricted CMV-specific TCR beta clonotypes.

One entry per CDR3 protein results from TCRdb running MiXCR on the reads. The sample holds under 350,000 distinct CDR3 sequences, about a tenth seen once. This clonotype was recorded a few times. Its antigen is unidentified. The CDR3 has 16 amino acids. The germline gives CDR1 SEHNR, CDR2 FQNEAQ (reference sequence). V shed 5 bases, J shed 9 bases, and the junction held 15 bases outside the gene matches. The clonotype was recovered from a human donor in good health (CMV status not recorded). Some clones in this sample may be carry-over from other donors' samples. Material: PBMCs. V gene TRBV7-9 combines with J gene TRBJ2-1; 8 nucleotides align to TRBD2. CDR3 residues: CASSLSGGLRWGEQFF. The CDR3 DNA follows: TGTGCCAGCAGCCTCTCGGGGGGGCTCCGCTGGGGTGAGCAGTTCTTC.